This T cell receptor beta chain was captured by sequencing in a study of naive and memory T cell subsets. Amplification of ligated cDNA took four PCR rounds with SP2 and nested alpha and beta constant primers. For blood and skin samples, reverse transcription used TCR alpha and beta constant primers. TCRdb re-called the 5' RACE reads with MiXCR, one entry per CDR3 protein. Among tens of thousands of distinct CDR3 sequences listed, around 8% were seen once. From germline, CDR1 is SEHNR and CDR2 FQNEAQ (reference sequence). Trimming at V came to 7 bases and at J to 4 bases, leaving 6 bases not matched to a gene. There are 13 residues in the CDR3. The library had UMIs added by 3' ligation of an oligonucleotide to TCR cDNA. Whole blood, 2.5 ml, came from adult healthy volunteers. Input was 1 to 1000 ng of DNase-treated total RNA without cell sorting. Many counts were recorded for this clonotype. Its antigen is unknown.

Study conclusions and caveats: TCR transcript changes with activation or differentiation may affect this RNA method.

The chain carries TRBV7-9 and TRBJ1-1, with 7 bases aligning to TRBD1. The clonotype comes from a female donor in good health. The CDR3 loop is CASTPSGGTEAFF. The CDR3 region has the DNA TGTGCCAGCACCCCCTCAGGGGGCACTGAAGCTTTCTTT.